This T cell receptor (beta chain) was obtained from a study of T cell responses to AZD1222 COVID-19 vaccine (dated by TCRdb to about 2021). Study-level background: A total of 230 or so trial participants underwent TCR sequencing, of whom 200 to 220 received two doses of AZD1222 and about 26 received two doses of the MenACWY control vaccine. Trial participants were enrolled by age into 18-55, 56-69 and 70-plus year subgroups, with approximately 150, 28 and 58 TCR-sequenced participants respectively. Here is what the overall study found, with its caveats: Reportedly, almost half of the unique spike-specific TCRs recognized epitopes lying outside the regions that are mutated in the B.1.351 and B.1.1.7 variants. Because no day 14 peak-response samples were available, the repertoires could be characterized only after the peak T cell response. After two AZD1222 doses, spike-specific TCR breadth and depth were significantly higher than at day 0 and than in MenACWY recipients. The 56-69-year group was small, and its depth increase did not reach significance, likely because of low power. The vaccine-associated CD4 TCRs covered the entire spike protein, and the dominant responses fell in regions 160-218 and 743-854. Participants were mostly white British, with more females than males. The authors suggested clonal diversity may have been underestimated. Conclusions about previously exposed vaccinees are limited, since just five or six AZD1222 recipients were seropositive for SARS-CoV-2 at baseline.

The CDR3 regions of human TCRbeta chains were subjected to immunosequencing. The original pipeline was this. Repertoire TCRs were matched against a reference library of SARS-CoV-2-specific TCRs generated with the MIRA antigen-specificity platform. Breadth was defined as the fraction of unique TCRs that were SARS-CoV-2-associated. Depth was defined as the fraction of total T cells that were SARS-CoV-2-associated. Using the MIRA data, every spike-specific TCR was mapped to the spike region that the TCR reacted to and assigned to either a CD4 or a CD8 class. Log10-transformed breadth and depth values were compared by one-way ANOVA with Sidak's multiple comparisons tests. TCRdb stores this immuneACCESS table with in-frame sequences only. Part of the clones is absent; in the studies checked, under half of the shortfall reflects unresolved V genes, and no reason is known for the rest. The V and J calls and the clone size are those of that table, but D and trimming were determined from the DNA. The sample table contains about 150,000 clones; only one count was recorded for more than 90% of them. Of the sample, approximately 3.6% falls within the top ten clones.

The germline V gene gives CDR1 as SGHTA and CDR2 as FQGNSA. Trimming takes 1 base from V and 7 bases from J, and the germline ends sit 11 bases apart. From the cysteine up to the phenylalanine, the CDR3 has a length of 14 residues. The entry retains the CDR3 DNA only, 42 bases that are in frame from base 1. On this clone itself: Which antigen it targets is not known. No base-level quality is on record; no much larger clone is a single base apart.

Sample time point, as interpreted from the label and publication: about 28 days (+/-7) after the second vaccine dose. AZD1222 recipients whose second dose came at about 4 weeks and those whose second dose came at about 12 weeks were combined into one group, since spike-specific TCR depth and breadth did not differ between the two schedules. The vaccinee samples were drawn from two UK trials, COV001 and COV002, one of which was a single-blind randomized controlled phase 2/3 trial testing AZD1222 (ChAdOx1 nCoV-19) in healthy adults. Trial participant PBMC samples were collected at day 0 and day 28 after the second dose for TCRbeta chain sequencing.

This sample comprised peripheral blood, obtained 28 days after the second AZD1222 dose. This receptor was identified in an adult who received the AZD1222 COVID-19 vaccine. The chain is encoded by TRBV7-2 joined to TRBJ2-1; D gene: possibly TRBD2, on 5 matching bases. The DNA sequence is given as TGTGCCAGCAGCTTAGTTGCGGGTAGTAATGAGCAGTTCTTC. Its protein product is CASSLVAGSNEQFF.